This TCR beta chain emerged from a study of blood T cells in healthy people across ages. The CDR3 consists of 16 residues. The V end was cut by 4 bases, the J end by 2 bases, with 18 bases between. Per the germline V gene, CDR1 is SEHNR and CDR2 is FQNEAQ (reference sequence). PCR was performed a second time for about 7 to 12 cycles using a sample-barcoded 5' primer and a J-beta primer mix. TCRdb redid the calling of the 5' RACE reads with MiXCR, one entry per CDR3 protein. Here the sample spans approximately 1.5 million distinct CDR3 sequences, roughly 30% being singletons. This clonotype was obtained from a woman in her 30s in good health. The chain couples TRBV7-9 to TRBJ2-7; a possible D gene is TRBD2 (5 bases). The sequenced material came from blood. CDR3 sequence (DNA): TGTGCCAGCAGCTCAGGTGGACTTTACCAAACCTACGAGCAGTACTTC. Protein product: CASSSGGLYQTYEQYF.